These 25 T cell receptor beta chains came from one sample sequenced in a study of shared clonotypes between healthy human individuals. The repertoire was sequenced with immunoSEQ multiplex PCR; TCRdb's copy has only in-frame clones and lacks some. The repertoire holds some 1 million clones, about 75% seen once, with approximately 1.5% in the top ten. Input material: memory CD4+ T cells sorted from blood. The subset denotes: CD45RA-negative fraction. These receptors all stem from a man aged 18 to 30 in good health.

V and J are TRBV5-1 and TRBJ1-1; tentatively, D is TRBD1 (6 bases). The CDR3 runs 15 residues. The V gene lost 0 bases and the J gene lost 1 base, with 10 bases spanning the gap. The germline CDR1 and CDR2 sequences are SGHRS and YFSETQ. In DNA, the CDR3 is TGCGCCAGCAGCTTGGCAGGACAGCAGAACACTGAAGCTTTCTTT. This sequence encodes CASSLAGQQNTEAFF.

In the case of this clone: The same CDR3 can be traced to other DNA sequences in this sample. The CDR3 here is CASSELRETQYF. The CDR3 coding sequence is TGTGCCAGCAGTGAACTACGTGAGACCCAGTACTTC. J is TRBJ2-5 and V is TRBV2; D remains ambiguous. The ends were cut back, 2 bases at V and 5 bases at J, with 6 bases in the middle. Germline CDR1 and CDR2: SNHLY and FYNNEI. The CDR3 covers 12 residues.

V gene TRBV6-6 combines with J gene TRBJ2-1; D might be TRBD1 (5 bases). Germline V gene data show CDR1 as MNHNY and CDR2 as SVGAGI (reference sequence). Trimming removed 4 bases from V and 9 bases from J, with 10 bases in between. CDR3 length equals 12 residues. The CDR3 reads CASSFQGVEQFF. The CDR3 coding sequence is TGTGCCAGCAGTTTCCAGGGCGTTGAGCAGTTCTTC.

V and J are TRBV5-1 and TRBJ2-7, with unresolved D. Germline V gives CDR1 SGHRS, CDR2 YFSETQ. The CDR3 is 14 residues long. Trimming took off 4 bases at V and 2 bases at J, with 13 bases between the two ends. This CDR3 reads CASSPYWWTYEQYF. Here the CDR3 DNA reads TGCGCCAGCAGCCCCTACTGGTGGACCTACGAGCAGTACTTC.

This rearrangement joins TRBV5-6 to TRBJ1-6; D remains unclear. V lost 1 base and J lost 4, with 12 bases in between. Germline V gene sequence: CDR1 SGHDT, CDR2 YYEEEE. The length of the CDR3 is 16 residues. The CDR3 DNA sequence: TGTGCCAGCAGCTTGATAACGCCGGGATATAATTCACCCCTCCACTTT. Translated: CASSLITPGYNSPLHF.

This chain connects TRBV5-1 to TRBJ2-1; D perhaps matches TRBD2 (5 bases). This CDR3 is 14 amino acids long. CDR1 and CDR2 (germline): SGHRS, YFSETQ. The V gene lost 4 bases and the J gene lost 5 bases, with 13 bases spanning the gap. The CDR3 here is CASSLLRVDNEQFF. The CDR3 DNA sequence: TGCGCCAGCAGCCTACTGCGGGTGGACAATGAGCAGTTCTTC.

The CDR3 spells CASSGGTRNFYEQYF. CDR3 bases: TGTGCCAGCAGTGGCGGGACACGTAATTTCTACGAGCAGTACTTC. The J gene is TRBJ2-7, the V gene TRBV6-5; tentatively, D is TRBD1 or TRBD2 (6 bases each). Germline CDR1 MNHEY, CDR2 SVGAGI. The length of the CDR3 is 15 residues. Trimming removed 5 bases from V and 3 bases from J, with 17 bases in between.

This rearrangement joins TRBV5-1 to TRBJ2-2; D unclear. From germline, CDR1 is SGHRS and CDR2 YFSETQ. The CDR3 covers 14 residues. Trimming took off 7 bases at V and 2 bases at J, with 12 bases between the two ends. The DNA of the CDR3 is TGCGCCAGCCTACCGGACGGTAACACCGGGGAGCTGTTTTTT. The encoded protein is CASLPDGNTGELFF.

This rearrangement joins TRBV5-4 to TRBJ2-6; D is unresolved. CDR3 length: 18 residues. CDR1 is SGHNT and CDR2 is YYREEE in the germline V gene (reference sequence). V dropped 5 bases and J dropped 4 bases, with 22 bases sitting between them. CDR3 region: CASREQLQYLPGANVLTF. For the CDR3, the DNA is TGTGCCAGCAGGGAACAGCTTCAGTACCTTCCAGGGGCCAACGTCCTGACTTTC.

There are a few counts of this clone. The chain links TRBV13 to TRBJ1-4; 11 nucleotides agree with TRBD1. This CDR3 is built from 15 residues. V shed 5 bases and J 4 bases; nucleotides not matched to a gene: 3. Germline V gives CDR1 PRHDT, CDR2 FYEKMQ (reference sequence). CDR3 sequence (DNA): TGTGCCAGCAGCGGGGGACAGGGGGTTAATGAAAAACTGTTTTTT. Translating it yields CASSGGQGVNEKLFF.

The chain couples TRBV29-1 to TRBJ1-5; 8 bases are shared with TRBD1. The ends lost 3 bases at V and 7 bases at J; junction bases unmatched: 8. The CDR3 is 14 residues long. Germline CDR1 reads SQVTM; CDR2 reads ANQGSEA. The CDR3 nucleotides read TGCAGCGTTGATGGACAGGGTTTGGGCCAGCCCCAGCATTTT. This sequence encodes CSVDGQGLGQPQHF. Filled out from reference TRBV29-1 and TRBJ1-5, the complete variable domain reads SAVISQKPSRDICQRGTSLTIQCQVDSQVTMMFWYRQQPGQSLTLIATANQGSEATYESGFVIDKFPISRPNLTFSTLTVSNMSPEDSSIYLCSVDGQGLGQPQHFGDGTRLSIL.

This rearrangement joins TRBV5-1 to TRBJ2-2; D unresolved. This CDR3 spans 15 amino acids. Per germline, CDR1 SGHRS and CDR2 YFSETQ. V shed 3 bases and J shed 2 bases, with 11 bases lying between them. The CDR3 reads CASSSQTDNTGELFF. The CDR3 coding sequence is TGCGCCAGCAGCTCGCAGACTGACAACACCGGGGAGCTGTTTTTT. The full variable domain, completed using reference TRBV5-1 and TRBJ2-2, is KAGVTQTPRYLIKTRGQQVTLSCSPISGHRSVSWYQQTPGQGLQFLFEYFSETQRNKGNFPGRFSGRQFSNSRSEMNVSTLELGDSALYLCASSSQTDNTGELFFGEGSRLTVL.

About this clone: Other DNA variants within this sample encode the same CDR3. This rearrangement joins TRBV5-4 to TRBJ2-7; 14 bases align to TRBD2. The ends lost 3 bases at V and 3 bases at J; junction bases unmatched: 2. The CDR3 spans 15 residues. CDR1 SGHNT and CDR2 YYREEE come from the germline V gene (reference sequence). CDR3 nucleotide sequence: TGTGCCAGCAGCTCAGGGACTAGCGGGAGCTACGAGCAGTACTTC. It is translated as CASSSGTSGSYEQYF.

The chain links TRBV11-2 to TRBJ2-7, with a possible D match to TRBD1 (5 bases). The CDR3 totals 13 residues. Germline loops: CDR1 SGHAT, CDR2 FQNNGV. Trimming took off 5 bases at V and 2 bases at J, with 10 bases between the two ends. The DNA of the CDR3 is TGTGCCAGCAGCAACAGGCAAACCTACGAGCAGTACTTC. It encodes CASSNRQTYEQYF.

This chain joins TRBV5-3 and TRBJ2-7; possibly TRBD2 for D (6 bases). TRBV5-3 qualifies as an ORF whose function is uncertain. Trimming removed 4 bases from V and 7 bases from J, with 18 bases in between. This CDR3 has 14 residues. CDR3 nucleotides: TGTGCCAGAAGCACCCCGGGACTCCCGACGGAGCAGTACTTC. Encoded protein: CARSTPGLPTEQYF.

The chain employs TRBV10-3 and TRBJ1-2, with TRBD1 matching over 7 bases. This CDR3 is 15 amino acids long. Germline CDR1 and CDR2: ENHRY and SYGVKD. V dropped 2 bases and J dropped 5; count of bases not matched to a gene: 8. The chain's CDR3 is CAISEPTQGRYGYTF. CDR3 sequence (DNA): TGTGCCATCAGTGAGCCCACACAGGGGCGGTATGGCTACACCTTC.

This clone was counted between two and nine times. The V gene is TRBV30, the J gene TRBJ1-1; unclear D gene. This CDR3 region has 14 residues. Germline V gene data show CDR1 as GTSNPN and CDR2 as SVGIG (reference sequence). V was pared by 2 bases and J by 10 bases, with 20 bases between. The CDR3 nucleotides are TGTGCCTGGAGTATGAAATGGGGTAGCGAGCGAGCTTTCTTT. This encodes CAWSMKWGSERAFF.

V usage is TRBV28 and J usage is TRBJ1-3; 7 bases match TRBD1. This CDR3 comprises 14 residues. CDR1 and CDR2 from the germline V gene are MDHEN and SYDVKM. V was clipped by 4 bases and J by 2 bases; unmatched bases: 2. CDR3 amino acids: CASSSQGPGNTIYF. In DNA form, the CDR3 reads TGTGCCAGCAGTTCACAGGGGCCTGGAAACACCATATATTTT.

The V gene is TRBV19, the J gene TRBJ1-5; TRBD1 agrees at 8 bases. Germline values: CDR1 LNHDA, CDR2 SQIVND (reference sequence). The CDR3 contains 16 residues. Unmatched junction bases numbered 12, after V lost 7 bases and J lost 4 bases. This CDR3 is CASTTLLNRGNQPQHF. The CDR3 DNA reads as TGTGCCAGTACCACCCTCCTCAACAGGGGGAATCAGCCCCAGCATTTT.

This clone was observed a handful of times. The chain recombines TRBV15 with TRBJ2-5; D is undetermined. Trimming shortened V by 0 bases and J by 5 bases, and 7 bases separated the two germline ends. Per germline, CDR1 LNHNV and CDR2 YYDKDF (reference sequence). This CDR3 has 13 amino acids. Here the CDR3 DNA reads TGTGCCACCAGCAGAGACCAGGACGAGACCCAGTACTTC. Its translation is CATSRDQDETQYF.

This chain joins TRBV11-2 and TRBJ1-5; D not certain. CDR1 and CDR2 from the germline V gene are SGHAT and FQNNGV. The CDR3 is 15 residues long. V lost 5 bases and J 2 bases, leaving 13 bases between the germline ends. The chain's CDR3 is CASSRYEGGNQPQHF. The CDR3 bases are TGTGCCAGCAGCAGATATGAGGGAGGCAATCAGCCCCAGCATTTT.

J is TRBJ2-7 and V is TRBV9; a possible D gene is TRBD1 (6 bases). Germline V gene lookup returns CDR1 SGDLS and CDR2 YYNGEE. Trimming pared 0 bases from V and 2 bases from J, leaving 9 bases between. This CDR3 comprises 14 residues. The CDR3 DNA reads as TGTGCCAGCAGCGTAGAGACAGGAGCCTACGAGCAGTACTTC. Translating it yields CASSVETGAYEQYF.

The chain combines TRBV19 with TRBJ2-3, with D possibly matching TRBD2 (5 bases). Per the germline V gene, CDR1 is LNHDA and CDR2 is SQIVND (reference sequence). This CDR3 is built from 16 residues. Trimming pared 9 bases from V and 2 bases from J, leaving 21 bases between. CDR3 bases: TGTGCCAGCCGGGGTAGGTGGAGCGGAAACACAGATACGCAGTATTTT. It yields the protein CASRGRWSGNTDTQYF.

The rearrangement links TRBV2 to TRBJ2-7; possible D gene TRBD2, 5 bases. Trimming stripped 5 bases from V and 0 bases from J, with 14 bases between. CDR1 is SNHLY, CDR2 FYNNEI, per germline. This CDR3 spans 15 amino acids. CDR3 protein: CASSKDSAVSYEQYF. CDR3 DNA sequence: TGTGCCAGCAGTAAAGACTCAGCGGTCTCCTACGAGCAGTACTTC.

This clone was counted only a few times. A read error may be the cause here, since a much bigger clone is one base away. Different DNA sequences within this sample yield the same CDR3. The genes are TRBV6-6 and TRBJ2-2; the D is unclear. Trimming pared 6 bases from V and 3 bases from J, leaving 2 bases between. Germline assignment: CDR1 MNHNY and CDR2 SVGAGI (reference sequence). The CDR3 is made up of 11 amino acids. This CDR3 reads CASRYTGELFF. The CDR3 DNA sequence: TGTGCCAGCAGATACACCGGGGAGCTGTTTTTT.